Following are 8 T cell receptor beta chains from one sample sequenced in a study of OX40 agonist ivuxolimab in advanced cancers. TCRdb's table, derived via immunoSEQ multiplex PCR, lists solely in-frame clones and lacks some. The sample lists 50,000 or so clones, 75% to 80% seen once, with 7.9% in the top ten. Sequencing used CD4+ or CD8+ T cells sorted from blood, obtained in a trial of the OX40 agonist ivuxolimab. These receptors were collected from an adult with an advanced solid tumor such as melanoma, head and neck, liver or kidney cancer.

The V call is TRBV5-1, the J call TRBJ2-5; 10 nucleotides align to TRBD2. This CDR3 has 18 amino acids. The germline V gene encodes CDR1 SGHRS and CDR2 YFSETQ. J was trimmed by 4 bases and V by 4 bases; bases with no gene match: 16. CDR3 sequence: CASSPERRLAGRVETQYF. The CDR3 nucleotides are TGCGCCAGCAGCCCGGAAAGAAGACTAGCGGGCCGGGTAGAGACCCAGTACTTC. The variable domain in full, with the rest retrieved from reference TRBV5-1 and TRBJ2-5, is KAGVTQTPRYLIKTRGQQVTLSCSPISGHRSVSWYQQTPGQGLQFLFEYFSETQRNKGNFPGRFSGRQFSNSRSEMNVSTLELGDSALYLCASSPERRLAGRVETQYFGPGTRLLVL.

This chain uses TRBV4-3 with TRBJ2-7; 9 bases align to TRBD2. Germline V gene sequence: CDR1 LGHNA, CDR2 YSLEER. The CDR3 extends over 18 amino acids. V lost 0 bases to trimming and J lost 4 bases; unmatched junction nucleotides: 13. The CDR3 bases are TGCGCCAGCAGCCAAGAAGAGCAAACTAGCGGGTTAGGATACGAGCAGTACTTC. This encodes CASSQEEQTSGLGYEQYF.

V and J are TRBV4-1 and TRBJ2-1, with D hard to call. The CDR3 is made up of 15 amino acids. Trimming left V 0 bases short and J 8 bases short, with 14 bases between. Germline V gives CDR1 MGHRA, CDR2 YSYEKL. The CDR3 region is CASSQEGNSWDEQFF. CDR3 bases: TGCGCCAGCAGCCAAGAGGGTAATAGCTGGGATGAGCAGTTCTTC.

This chain joins TRBV18 and TRBJ2-7, with 7 bases matching TRBD2. This CDR3 is 15 amino acids long. The ends lost 1 base at V and 2 bases at J; junction bases unmatched: 5. CDR1 KGHSH and CDR2 LQKENI come from the germline V gene. Written as DNA, the CDR3 is TGTGCCAGCTCACCACGGGGAGGGTCTGCCTACGAGCAGTACTTC. Residues: CASSPRGGSAYEQYF.

The chain combines TRBV6-4 with TRBJ2-5; D might be TRBD1 (5 bases). With the DNA end fitting TRBJ2-7 better, the J assignment may be wrong. The CDR3 spans 14 residues. Germline V CDR1 and CDR2: MRHNA, SNTAGT. CDR3 in DNA: TGTGCCAGCAGACGACAACAGGACCCCTACGAGCAGTACTTC. Translated: CASRRQQDPYEQYF.

The rearrangement joins TRBV7-7 to TRBJ2-7; TRBD1 aligns across 8 bases. CDR3 length equals 15 residues. Germline V CDR1 and CDR2: SSHAT, FNYEAQ (reference sequence). V trimming: 1 base; J trimming: 7 bases; junction bases outside the gene matches: 9. The CDR3 bases are TGTGCCAGCAGCTTAGACGACAGGGGTCGCCGGGAGCAGTACTTC. Translating gives CASSLDDRGRREQYF.

The chain is built from TRBV6-1 and TRBJ2-7; D unresolved. The CDR3 sequence is 13 residues long. The germline CDR1 and CDR2 sequences are MNHNS and SASEGT. With 3 bases removed from V and 4 bases from J, the gap between germline ends came to 10 bases. CDR3 nucleotides: TGTGCCAGCAGTGACAAAGATGTTTACGAGCAGTACTTC. Amino acid sequence: CASSDKDVYEQYF.

V and J are TRBV18 and TRBJ1-2; 7 bases fit TRBD1. The germline V gene encodes CDR1 KGHSH and CDR2 LQKENI. The J segment lost 9 bases and the V segment lost 1 base, leaving 20 bases of the junction unmatched. The CDR3 sequence is 18 residues long. As DNA, the CDR3 is TGTGCCAGCTCACCACTCTTCGGACAGGAGCAACCCCTTGGTAGCTACACCTTC. Translating it yields CASSPLFGQEQPLGSYTF.